This TCR beta chain was sequenced in a study of cytomegalovirus exposure and HLA in healthy donors. Findings and caveats of the study: Listed as cytomegalovirus-associated were 164 TCR beta chains. According to a later analysis, TCR clusters from the first cohort tended to co-occur in the roughly 110 validation repertoires. It was confirmed in vitro that three of the CMV-associated chains were specific for CMV antigens.

Libraries were prepared by immunoSEQ multiplex PCR; TCRdb keeps only in-frame clonotypes and omits some of them. Here the sample spans 90,000 to 150,000 clones, approximately 90% being singletons. Comment on this clone: Its antigen remains unidentified.

The junction had 15 bases not matched to a gene; V was cut back by 5 bases and J by 5 bases. Germline lookup yields CDR1 SGHTA and CDR2 FQGNSA. The CDR3 contains 17 residues. The sequencing sample was made of PBMCs. This sequence originates from a woman aged 18 to 35 in good health and CMV-seropositive. The chain links TRBV7-2 to TRBJ2-5; 9 bases line up with TRBD2. The chain's CDR3 is CASSPRRSGRPVETQYF. In DNA, the CDR3 is TGTGCCAGCAGCCCCCGGAGGAGCGGGAGGCCGGTGGAGACCCAGTACTTC.